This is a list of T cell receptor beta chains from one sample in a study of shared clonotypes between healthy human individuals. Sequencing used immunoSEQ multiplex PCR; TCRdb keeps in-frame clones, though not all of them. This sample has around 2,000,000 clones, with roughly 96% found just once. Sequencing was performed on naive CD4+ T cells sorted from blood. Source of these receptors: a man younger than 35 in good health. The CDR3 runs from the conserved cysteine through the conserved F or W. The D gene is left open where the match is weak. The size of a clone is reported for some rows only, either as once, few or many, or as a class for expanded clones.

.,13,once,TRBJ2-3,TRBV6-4,CASSNQLGDTQYF,TGTGCCAGCAGTAATCAACTAGGAGATACGCAGTATTTT
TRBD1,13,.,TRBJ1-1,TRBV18,CASSPGQDTEAFF,TGTGCCAGCTCCCCGGGACAGGACACTGAAGCTTTCTTT
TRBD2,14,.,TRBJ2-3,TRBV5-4,CASSPGGGTDTQYF,TGTGCCAGCAGCCCCGGGGGGGGCACAGATACGCAGTATTTT
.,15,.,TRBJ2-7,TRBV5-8,CASSLGPAKGYEQYF,TGTGCCAGCAGCTTGGGGCCAGCGAAGGGATACGAGCAGTACTTC
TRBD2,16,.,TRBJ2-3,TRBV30,CAWSPSGRALRDTQYF,TGTGCCTGGAGTCCGAGCGGGAGGGCCTTACGAGATACGCAGTATTTT
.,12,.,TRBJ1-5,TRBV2,CASMGGRQPQHF,TGTGCCAGCATGGGGGGACGGCAGCCCCAGCATTTT
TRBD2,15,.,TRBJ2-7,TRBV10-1,CASMMTSGRTYEQYF,TGCGCCAGCATGATGACTAGCGGGAGAACCTACGAGCAGTACTTC
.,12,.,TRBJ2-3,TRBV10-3,CAIAGFGDTQYF,TGTGCCATTGCGGGATTTGGAGATACGCAGTATTTT
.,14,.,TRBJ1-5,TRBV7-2,CASSPTGYNQPQHF,TGTGCCAGCAGCCCTACAGGGTACAATCAGCCCCAGCATTTT
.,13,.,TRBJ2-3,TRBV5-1,CASSLGGTNTQYF,TGCGCCAGCAGCTTGGGGGGGACAAATACGCAGTATTTT